This T cell receptor beta chain is from a study of response to subunit inactivated influenza vaccine. TCRdb re-derived calls from the RT-PCR reads in MiXCR, one entry per CDR3 protein. The table has under 750,000 distinct CDR3 sequences, roughly 10% seen once. This clonotype has a handful of counts. Its antigen remains unknown. Study-level findings and limits: Few new T cells, the authors suggested, are recruited by each seasonal influenza vaccination.

The CDR3 is 14 amino acids. Germline CDR1 reads DFQATT; CDR2 reads SNEGSKA (reference sequence). With V trimmed by 5 bases and J by 5 bases, 7 bases remained unmatched. The V gene is TRBV20-1, the J gene TRBJ2-1, with 9 bases that match TRBD1. The TCR comes from a man aged 45-65 years who received an inactivated influenza vaccine. Sequencing was performed on PBMCs from blood, taken on the day of vaccination. CDR3 amino acids: CSAYRGRRDNEQFF. CDR3 sequence (DNA): TGCAGTGCTTACAGGGGGCGACGGGACAATGAGCAGTTCTTC.